This TCR beta chain was captured in a study of blood T cell repertoires in COVID-19. Across the study: Sites in the United States, Italy and Spain provided acute and convalescent COVID-19 samples. Sample material is recorded as cDNA or gDNA derived from T cells, B-cell-depleted T cells, or PBMCs.

Trimming removed 6 bases from V and 11 bases from J, with 17 bases in between. The CDR3 length is 13 residues. The germline V gene encodes CDR1 SNHLY and CDR2 FYNNEI. In the study's own analysis: Quantification of nucleated cells was approximated via reference gene primer amplification. Some clones are missing from TCRdb's copy, which holds only in-frame ones; the method was immunoSEQ multiplex PCR. V and J calls and clone size follow that table, whereas D and trimming were derived from the DNA. Altogether some 200,000 clones are present, approximately 82% being singletons, with the ten largest covering approximately 10%.

This TCR derives from a man aged 50 or older with active or convalescent COVID-19. The V gene is TRBV2, the J gene TRBJ1-5; D possibly corresponds to TRBD1 (5 bases). Material: peripheral blood. Here the CDR3 DNA reads TGTGCCAGCAGCCAAGGGTGGGGCAGAACCCAGCATTTT. Translated: CASSQGWGRTQHF.